These T cell receptor beta chains were read from a single sample in a study of T cells in Graves' hyperthyroidism and ophthalmopathy. TCRdb reanalysed the multiplex PCR reads using MiXCR and keeps one entry per CDR3 protein. The sample has almost 600,000 distinct CDR3 sequences, about 45% seen once. Sequenced input: peripheral blood or thyroid tissue (not recorded which). All receptors derive from a woman aged 18-30 years with Graves' hyperthyroidism. Both conserved end residues are trimmed from each CDR3.

>TRBV29-1|TRBJ1-5
SLATGLQPQH
>TRBV2|TRBJ2-7
ASSPVGTGRNEQY
>TRBV7-2|TRBJ1-4
ASSSAGEKLF
>TRBV13|TRBJ1-6
ASSKQGESPLH
>TRBV30|TRBJ2-7
AGTGTGGYEQY
>TRBV20-1|TRBJ1-6
SASLAGTVNSPLH
>TRBV5-1|TRBJ2-7
ASGLAGVEQY
>TRBV19|TRBJ2-7
ASSGRTGVYSYEQY
>TRBV7-2|TRBJ2-7
ASSPDGAVPVYEQY
>TRBV6-5|TRBJ2-5
ASSYSGGLQETQY
>TRBV5-6|TRBJ2-3
ASSFSGLRTDTQY
>TRBV9|TRBJ2-2
ASSRRLAGGATGELF
>TRBV11-3|TRBJ1-2
ASSPDRGFNYGYT
>TRBV6-2/TRBV6-3|TRBJ1-1
ASRSGAGTEAF
>TRBV7-8|TRBJ2-2
ASSLAGVIVNTGELF
>TRBV7-9|TRBJ2-7
ASSDSLLAGKGGYEQY
>TRBV5-1|TRBJ2-2
ASSPLDRGSTGELF
>TRBV7-2|TRBJ1-2
ASSGQGAGYGYT
>TRBV7-2|TRBJ1-5
ASSLAPSSNQPQH
>TRBV7-8|TRBJ1-6
ASSLRTAPGQVEYSPLH
>TRBV12-3/TRBV12-4|TRBJ1-2
ASSWGEGHTEDYGYT
>TRBV24-1|TRBJ2-7
ATSDSWSSEQY
>TRBV11-3|TRBJ1-6
ASSLQGNRSPLH
>TRBV7-9|TRBJ2-7
ASSSGLASYNEQY
>TRBV20-1|TRBJ2-7
SELGGGTGQY
>TRBV28|TRBJ1-1
ASSWTVTPTEAF
>TRBV4-2|TRBJ1-6
ASSHRGEGRGYNSPLH
>TRBV29-1|TRBJ2-7
SQDPGGGTSSYEQY
>TRBV4-2|TRBJ1-4
ASSQGGTNEKLF
>TRBV12-3/TRBV12-4|TRBJ2-5
ASSPERGPQGTQY
>TRBV3-1|TRBJ1-1
ASSQRGGSEEAF
>TRBV18|TRBJ1-1
ASSPAGAQTEAF
>TRBV9|TRBJ2-3
ASSVMVGGRTDTQY
>TRBV19|TRBJ1-2
ASSARDGFYGYT
>TRBV7-2|TRBJ2-5
ASSTPTGMETQY
>TRBV29-1|TRBJ2-5
SLKGAETQY
>TRBV6-5|TRBJ1-4
ASRRGRGREKLF
>TRBV4-1|TRBJ1-6
ASSQGDRGSSPLH
>TRBV10-3|TRBJ2-5
AISEQREGQETQY
>TRBV15|TRBJ1-2
ATSRTEDRAEGYT